The source of this T cell receptor (beta chain) is a study of T cell responses to AZD1222 COVID-19 vaccine. Sequencing was performed with immunoSEQ multiplex PCR; in TCRdb, only in-frame clones are kept and a portion is missing. The profile shows around 140,000 clones, more than 80% of them singletons. This CDR3 has 15 amino acids. From germline, CDR1 is SGHNT and CDR2 YYREEE (reference sequence). The ends lost 0 bases at V and 6 bases at J; junction bases unmatched: 6. The specimen was peripheral blood, collected on day 0 of MenACWY control vaccination. The sequence was obtained from an adult in good health. The rearrangement uses TRBV5-4 and TRBJ1-5; 7 bases fit TRBD1. In nucleotides, the CDR3 is TGTGCCAGCAGCTTGGACAGGGGAGCGGGTCAGCCCCAGCATTTT. Protein: CASSLDRGAGQPQHF. The complete variable domain, with remaining parts taken from reference TRBV5-4 and TRBJ1-5, reads ETGVTQSPTHLIKTRGQQVTLRCSSQSGHNTVSWYQQALGQGPQFIFQYYREEENGRGNFPPRFSGLQFPNYSSELNVNALELDDSALYLCASSLDRGAGQPQHFGDGTRLSIL.